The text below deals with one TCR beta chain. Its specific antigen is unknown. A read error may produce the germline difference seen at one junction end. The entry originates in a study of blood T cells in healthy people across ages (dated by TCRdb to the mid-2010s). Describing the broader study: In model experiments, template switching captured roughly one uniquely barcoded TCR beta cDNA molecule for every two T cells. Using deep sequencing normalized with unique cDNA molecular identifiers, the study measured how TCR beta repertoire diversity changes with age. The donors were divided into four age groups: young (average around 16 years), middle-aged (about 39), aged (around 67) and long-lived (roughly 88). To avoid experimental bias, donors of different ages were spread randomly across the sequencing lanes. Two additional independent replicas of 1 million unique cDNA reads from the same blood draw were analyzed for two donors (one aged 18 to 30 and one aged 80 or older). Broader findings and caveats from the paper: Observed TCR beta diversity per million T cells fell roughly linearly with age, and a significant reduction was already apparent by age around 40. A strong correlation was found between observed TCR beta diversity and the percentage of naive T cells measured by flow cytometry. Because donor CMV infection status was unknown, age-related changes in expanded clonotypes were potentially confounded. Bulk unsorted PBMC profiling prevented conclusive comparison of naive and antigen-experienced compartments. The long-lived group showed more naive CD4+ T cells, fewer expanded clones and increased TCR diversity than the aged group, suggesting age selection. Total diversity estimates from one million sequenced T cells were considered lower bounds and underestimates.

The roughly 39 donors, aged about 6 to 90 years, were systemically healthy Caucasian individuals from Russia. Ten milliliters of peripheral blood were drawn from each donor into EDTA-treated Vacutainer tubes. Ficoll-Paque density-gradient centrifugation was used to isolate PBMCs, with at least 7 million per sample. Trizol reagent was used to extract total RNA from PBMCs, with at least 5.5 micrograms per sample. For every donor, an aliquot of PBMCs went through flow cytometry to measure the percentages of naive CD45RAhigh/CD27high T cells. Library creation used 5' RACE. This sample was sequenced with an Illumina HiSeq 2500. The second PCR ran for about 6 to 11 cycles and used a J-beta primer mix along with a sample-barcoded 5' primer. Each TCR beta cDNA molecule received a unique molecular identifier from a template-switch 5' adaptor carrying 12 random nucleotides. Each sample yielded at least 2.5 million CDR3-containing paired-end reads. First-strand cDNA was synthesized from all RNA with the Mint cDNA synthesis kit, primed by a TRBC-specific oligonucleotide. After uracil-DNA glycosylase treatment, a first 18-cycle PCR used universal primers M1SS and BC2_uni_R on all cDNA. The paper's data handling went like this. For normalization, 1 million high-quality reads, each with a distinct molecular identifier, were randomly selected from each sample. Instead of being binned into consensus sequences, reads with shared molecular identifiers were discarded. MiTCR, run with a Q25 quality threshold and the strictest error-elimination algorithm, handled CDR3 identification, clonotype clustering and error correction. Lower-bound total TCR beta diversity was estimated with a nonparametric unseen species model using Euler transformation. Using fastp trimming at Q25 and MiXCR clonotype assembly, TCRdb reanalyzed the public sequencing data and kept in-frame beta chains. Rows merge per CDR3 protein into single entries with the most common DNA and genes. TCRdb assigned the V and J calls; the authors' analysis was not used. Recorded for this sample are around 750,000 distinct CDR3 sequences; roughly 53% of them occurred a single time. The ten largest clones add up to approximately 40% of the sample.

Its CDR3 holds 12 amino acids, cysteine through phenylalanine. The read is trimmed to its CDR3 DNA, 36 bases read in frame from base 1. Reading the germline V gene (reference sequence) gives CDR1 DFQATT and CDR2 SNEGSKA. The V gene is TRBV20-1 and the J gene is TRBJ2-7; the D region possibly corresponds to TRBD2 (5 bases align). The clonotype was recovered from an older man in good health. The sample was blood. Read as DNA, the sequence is TGCGGTGCTAGGCGGGCCACCTACGAGCAGTACTTC. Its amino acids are CGARRATYEQYF.